A selection of T cell receptor beta chains follows, all from one sample in a study of human T cells and chemical hapten exposure. TCRdb used MiXCR to reprocess the RACE reads, holding one entry per CDR3 protein. The sample has nearly 95,000 distinct CDR3 sequences, around 10% seen once; the top ten hold under 2.5%. The material was whole blood, obtained in connection with sensitization to the hapten diphenylcyclopropenone (DPC). These receptors were collected from a middle-aged man with alopecia areata. Some clones in this sample may be carry-over from other donors' samples. Both conserved end residues are part of each CDR3. The order of the fields is CDR3 protein, J gene, V gene, D gene, CDR3 length. D genes are given only for firm matches.

CDR3aa: CASSSGWTTPPYF
j_gene: TRBJ2-3
v_gene: TRBV11-3
d_gene: .
len: 13

CDR3aa: CASSLGGRTSTDTQYF
j_gene: TRBJ2-3
v_gene: TRBV5-4
d_gene: TRBD2
len: 16

CDR3aa: CAITPTGMNTEAFF
j_gene: TRBJ1-1
v_gene: TRBV10-3
d_gene: TRBD1
len: 14

CDR3aa: CASSLTTDPQAYGYTF
j_gene: TRBJ1-2
v_gene: TRBV7-8
d_gene: .
len: 16

CDR3aa: CASLMRETHNEQFF
j_gene: TRBJ2-1
v_gene: TRBV6-2/TRBV6-3
d_gene: TRBD2
len: 14

CDR3aa: CASRGGGQTNTEAFF
j_gene: TRBJ1-1
v_gene: TRBV6-1
d_gene: .
len: 15

CDR3aa: CASSQVSPGELFF
j_gene: TRBJ2-2
v_gene: TRBV14
d_gene: .
len: 13

CDR3aa: CSARDIGGLAGYTF
j_gene: TRBJ1-2
v_gene: TRBV20-1
d_gene: .
len: 14

CDR3aa: CAWSVRGEQYF
j_gene: TRBJ2-7
v_gene: TRBV30
d_gene: .
len: 11

CDR3aa: CASSRLGGLTDTQYF
j_gene: TRBJ2-3
v_gene: TRBV14
d_gene: .
len: 15

CDR3aa: CASSFLNYGYTF
j_gene: TRBJ1-2
v_gene: TRBV6-6
d_gene: .
len: 12

CDR3aa: CATSGFRAGRKGEQFF
j_gene: TRBJ2-1
v_gene: TRBV24-1
d_gene: .
len: 16

CDR3aa: CASSLDRVDSPLHF
j_gene: TRBJ1-6
v_gene: TRBV5-1
d_gene: .
len: 14

CDR3aa: CASSHSLWTGDEQYF
j_gene: TRBJ2-7
v_gene: TRBV28
d_gene: .
len: 15

CDR3aa: CASSVGLAGAWEQFF
j_gene: TRBJ2-1
v_gene: TRBV9
d_gene: TRBD2
len: 15